The 4 T cell receptor beta chains reported below all come from one sample, sequenced in a study of OX40 agonist ivuxolimab in advanced cancers. Library prep was done by the immunoSEQ multiplex PCR assay. The table comes from immuneACCESS by way of TCRdb, which keeps in-frame sequences with V and J called. Part of the clones is missing from these tables; in studies checked, under half for an unresolved V gene and the rest for unknown reasons. This sample is represented by some 130,000 clones; about nine tenths of them were singletons. Less than 1.1% of the sample belongs to the ten largest clones. The sample consisted of CD4+ or CD8+ T cells sorted from blood, taken in a trial of the OX40 agonist ivuxolimab. Every receptor here comes from an adult with an advanced solid tumor such as melanoma, head and neck, liver or kidney cancer.

This clone was observed once. CDR3 amino acids: CASSFADSSYNEQFF. CDR3 DNA: TGTGCCAGCAGCTTCGCGGATAGCTCCTACAATGAGCAGTTCTTC. This chain uses TRBV5-6 with TRBJ2-1; D is undetermined. This CDR3 comprises 15 residues. The V gene's germline CDR1 is SGHDT and CDR2 YYEEEE. The germline V and J ends were trimmed by 2 bases and 0 bases, with 9 bases remaining between them.

The J gene is TRBJ1-2, the V gene TRBV18, with D possibly being TRBD1 (6 bases). Per the germline V gene, CDR1 is KGHSH and CDR2 is LQKENI. The CDR3 consists of 14 residues. V shed 6 bases and J shed 7 bases, with 18 bases lying between them. The CDR3 DNA follows: TGTGCCAGCTCCTTTCGGGGGGGCGCTGTTGGCTACACCTTC. Protein: CASSFRGGAVGYTF.

V and J are TRBV28 and TRBJ2-1; TRBD1 is a possible D gene (8 bases). The CDR3 totals 15 residues. The V end lost 7 bases, the J end lost 7 bases, and 20 bases lay between the germline ends. In germline, CDR1 is MDHEN, CDR2 SYDVKM. The CDR3, as DNA: TGTGCCAGCACCCTCCGGAAACAGGGGGGGAATGAGCAGTTCTTC. This gives the protein CASTLRKQGGNEQFF.

The J gene is TRBJ2-1, the V gene TRBV5-1; 9 bases agree with TRBD1. V lost 4 bases, J lost 2 bases, and 4 bases stayed unmatched. The CDR3 is 15 residues long. Germline CDR1 is SGHRS and CDR2 is YFSETQ. DNA of the CDR3: TGCGCCAGCAGCATTGACAGGGGGACCTACAATGAGCAGTTCTTC. Translated, it gives CASSIDRGTYNEQFF.